A single sample gave rise to the 22 T cell receptor beta chains below, sequenced in a study of OX40 agonist ivuxolimab in advanced cancers. This table comes from immunoSEQ multiplex PCR, and its TCRdb copy is limited to in-frame clones, with some not included. Seen here are roughly 56,000 clones, roughly 84% observed once, and the top ten hold about 4.8%. The sample in question was CD4+ or CD8+ T cells sorted from blood, obtained in a trial of the OX40 agonist ivuxolimab. The receptors here all came from an adult with an advanced solid tumor such as melanoma, head and neck, liver or kidney cancer.

The chain uses TRBV5-1 and TRBJ2-2; 8 nucleotides align to TRBD2. The trim removed 1 base at V and 7 bases at J, leaving 6 bases unmatched. The CDR3 is 15 residues long. CDR1 is SGHRS and CDR2 is YFSETQ in the germline V gene. The CDR3 here is CASSLSGRADGELFF. The DNA of the CDR3 is TGCGCCAGCAGCTTGTCCGGGAGGGCGGACGGGGAGCTGTTTTTT.

This chain uses TRBV19 with TRBJ2-7; no clear D. Trimming left V 5 bases short and J 0 bases short, with 8 bases between. Per germline, CDR1 LNHDA and CDR2 SQIVND (reference sequence). The CDR3 covers 13 residues. CDR3 sequence reads: CASSYTYSYEQYF. In DNA form, the CDR3 reads TGTGCCAGTAGTTACACCTACTCCTACGAGCAGTACTTC.

The chain's CDR3 is CASRTLTATNEKLFF. CDR3 coding DNA: TGTGCCAGCAGAACACTGACAGCAACTAATGAAAAACTGTTTTTT. V and J are TRBV27 and TRBJ1-4; D is perhaps TRBD1 (5 bases). Trimming shortened V by 6 bases and J by 0 bases, and 11 bases separated the two germline ends. The CDR3 runs to 15 residues. Looked up from germline, CDR1 is MNHEY and CDR2 is SMNVEV (reference sequence).

The chain has TRBV5-4 and TRBJ2-6; no clear D. The CDR3 covers 15 residues. With 0 bases removed from V and 3 bases from J, the gap between germline ends came to 7 bases. The germline V gene encodes CDR1 SGHNT and CDR2 YYREEE (reference sequence). CDR3 in DNA: TGTGCCAGCAGCTTGGAAGGATATGGGGCCAACGTCCTGACTTTC. Its translation: CASSLEGYGANVLTF.

The chain joins TRBV29-1 to TRBJ1-3; a possible D gene is TRBD1 (5 bases). This CDR3 is 12 amino acids long. Germline loops: CDR1 SQVTM, CDR2 ANQGSEA. V lost 6 bases and J 2 bases, leaving 8 bases between the germline ends. The CDR3 DNA reads TGCAGCGTCCCGGGACCTGGAAACACCATATATTTT. Its protein is CSVPGPGNTIYF. The whole variable domain, remainder taken from reference TRBV29-1 and TRBJ1-3, is SAVISQKPSRDICQRGTSLTIQCQVDSQVTMMFWYRQQPGQSLTLIATANQGSEATYESGFVIDKFPISRPNLTFSTLTVSNMSPEDSSIYLCSVPGPGNTIYFGEGSWLTVV.

The V gene is TRBV18, the J gene TRBJ2-1, with TRBD2 identical over 9 bases. J was trimmed by 7 bases and V by 6 bases; bases with no gene match: 7. The CDR3 has 14 amino acids. Germline values: CDR1 KGHSH, CDR2 LQKENI. The CDR3 region has the DNA TGTGCCAGCTCTCAAACCAGCGGGGGGAATGAGCAGTTCTTC. Translation gives CASSQTSGGNEQFF.

V is TRBV27 and J is TRBJ2-3, with D possibly being TRBD1 or TRBD2 (6 bases each). Deletions cut 3 bases from V and 4 bases from J, with 11 bases between. Germline CDR1 MNHEY, CDR2 SMNVEV (reference sequence). The CDR3 totals 14 residues. CDR3 bases: TGTGCCAGCAGTTTGGGGGGCCCCCCAGATACGCAGTATTTT. Translated: CASSLGGPPDTQYF.

The V and J genes are TRBV7-8 and TRBJ1-1, with a weak D call TRBD1 (5 bases). Looked up from germline, CDR1 is SGHVS and CDR2 is FQNEAQ. The CDR3 is 14 residues long. With 5 bases removed from V and 0 bases from J, the gap between germline ends came to 10 bases. CDR3: CASSPDSVNTEAFF. Here the CDR3 DNA reads TGTGCCAGCAGCCCAGACAGCGTGAACACTGAAGCTTTCTTT.

This chain connects TRBV28 to TRBJ2-7, with 8 bases matching TRBD2. Germline V gene data show CDR1 as MDHEN and CDR2 as SYDVKM. CDR3 length equals 18 residues. Trimming took 6 bases from V and 0 from J; bases not matched to a gene: 16. The CDR3 protein is CASSPGGASGFSSYEQYF. The DNA for the CDR3 is TGTGCCAGCAGCCCAGGTGGGGCTAGCGGGTTTAGCTCCTACGAGCAGTACTTC. The full variable domain, its missing parts supplied by reference TRBV28 and TRBJ2-7, is DVKVTQSSRYLVKRTGEKVFLECVQDMDHENMFWYRQDPGLGLRLIYFSYDVKMKEKGDIPEGYSVSREKKERFSLILESASTNQTSMYLCASSPGGASGFSSYEQYFGPGTRLTVT.

The chain recombines TRBV6-5 with TRBJ2-7, with D perhaps matching TRBD1 (6 bases). The V gene's germline CDR1 is MNHEY and CDR2 SVGAGI. V gave up 0 bases and J gave up 3 bases, with 15 bases separating them. This CDR3 has 16 residues. In DNA form, the CDR3 reads TGTGCCAGCAGTTACTCCGCTCGTGGGGGCCTCTACGAGCAGTACTTC. It codes for CASSYSARGGLYEQYF.

The chain joins TRBV29-1 to TRBJ2-3; the match to TRBD2 covers 11 bases. Germline-derived CDR1 and CDR2 are SQVTM and ANQGSEA. The length of the CDR3 is 15 residues. V was clipped by 5 bases and J by 6 bases; unmatched bases: 10. CDR3 DNA: TGCAGCGTTTCCGGACTAGCGGGCCCGCGGGATACGCAGTATTTT. It translates to CSVSGLAGPRDTQYF.

This chain uses TRBV10-1 with TRBJ2-7; D is perhaps TRBD2 (6 bases). Germline loops: CDR1 WNHNN, CDR2 SYGVQD (reference sequence). The CDR3 covers 15 residues. Trimming cost V 3 bases and J 0 bases, with 12 bases left between them. The CDR3 reads CASSDASASSYEQYF. The CDR3 DNA follows: TGCGCCAGCAGTGATGCTAGCGCGAGCTCCTACGAGCAGTACTTC.

The chain has TRBV5-6 and TRBJ2-7; D assignment may be TRBD1 or TRBD2 (5 bases each). The V end lost 0 bases, the J end lost 12 bases, and 13 bases lay between the germline ends. Germline CDR1 SGHDT, CDR2 YYEEEE. The CDR3 spans 12 residues. The CDR3 reads CASSLAGAGPYF. CDR3 nucleotides: TGTGCCAGCAGCTTGGCCGGGGCAGGGCCGTACTTC. The variable domain in full, with the rest retrieved from reference TRBV5-6 and TRBJ2-7, is DAGVTQSPTHLIKTRGQQVTLRCSPKSGHDTVSWYQQALGQGPQFIFQYYEEEERQRGNFPDRFSGHQFPNYSSELNVNALLLGDSALYLCASSLAGAGPYFGPGTRLTVT.

The chain is built from TRBV2 and TRBJ1-1; TRBD1 might be the D (5 bases). This CDR3 is built from 14 residues. The ends were cut back, 2 bases at V and 4 bases at J, with 11 bases in the middle. The V gene's germline CDR1 is SNHLY and CDR2 FYNNEI. The DNA for the CDR3 is TGTGCCAGCAGTGAAATGGGGCTGGGCACTGAAGCTTTCTTT. Translating gives CASSEMGLGTEAFF.

The chain employs TRBV7-9 and TRBJ1-2, with 9 bases that match TRBD1. Germline-derived CDR1 and CDR2 are SEHNR and FQNEAQ (reference sequence). The CDR3 is 12 residues long. V dropped 11 bases and J dropped 7; count of bases not matched to a gene: 8. The CDR3 nucleotides read TGTGCCGAGGTGACAGGGGGTCGTGGCTACACCTTC. Translating it yields CAEVTGGRGYTF.

This clone was observed a few times. The V gene is TRBV9, the J gene TRBJ2-1; D gene ambiguous. Trimming cost V 2 bases and J 8 bases, with 14 bases left between them. The CDR3 extends over 14 amino acids. Per germline, CDR1 SGDLS and CDR2 YYNGEE. DNA of the CDR3: TGTGCCAGCAGCGTCGATCTAGGGTGGGATGAGCAGTTCTTC. Translating it yields CASSVDLGWDEQFF. Looking up the rest from reference TRBV9 and TRBJ2-1 gives the full variable domain: DSGVTQTPKHLITATGQRVTLRCSPRSGDLSVYWYQQSLDQGLQFLIQYYNGEERAKGNILERFSAQQFPDLHSELNLSSLELGDSALYFCASSVDLGWDEQFFGPGTRLTVL.

This clone was seen just once. The chain employs TRBV11-2 and TRBJ2-1; D may be TRBD2 (6 bases). Deletions cut 7 bases from V and 2 bases from J, with 12 bases between. Germline V gives CDR1 SGHAT, CDR2 FQNNGV. This CDR3 has 14 amino acids. The CDR3 reads CASTIPGAYNEQFF. The CDR3 DNA reads TGTGCCAGCACCATCCCGGGGGCCTACAATGAGCAGTTCTTC.

This chain links TRBV6-1 with TRBJ2-6; D not certain. Trimming cost V 5 bases and J 5 bases, with 10 bases left between them. CDR1 is MNHNS, CDR2 SASEGT, per germline. CDR3 size: 14 residues. CDR3 residues: CASSPFRRANVLTF. In DNA, the CDR3 is TGTGCCAGCAGTCCTTTCCGTAGGGCCAACGTCCTGACTTTC.

CDR3 coding DNA: TGTGCCAGCAGCTCCCGGAGGGGATCCTCCTACAATGAGCAGTTCTTC. This gives the protein CASSSRRGSSYNEQFF. V usage is TRBV7-9 and J usage is TRBJ2-1; possible D gene TRBD2, 6 bases. Trimming cost V 4 bases and J 0 bases, with 13 bases left between them. The CDR3 runs to 16 residues. CDR1 is SEHNR and CDR2 is FQNEAQ in the germline V gene (reference sequence).

The V gene is TRBV19, the J gene TRBJ2-5; D is perhaps TRBD1 (5 bases). V was cut by 3 bases and J by 2 bases, with 13 bases left in between. The V gene's germline CDR1 is LNHDA and CDR2 SQIVND (reference sequence). This CDR3 is built from 15 residues. In DNA, the CDR3 is TGTGCCAGTAGTATCGCGGCAGGGATTCAAGAGACCCAGTACTTC. This gives the protein CASSIAAGIQETQYF.

CDR3 sequence: CASSLARTEDEAFF. The CDR3 DNA is TGTGCCAGCAGCTTAGCGAGGACAGAAGATGAAGCTTTCTTT. The chain links TRBV7-6 to TRBJ1-1; the D gene is possibly TRBD1 (6 bases). V gave up 0 bases and J gave up 7 bases, with 12 bases separating them. The length of the CDR3 is 14 residues. Germline CDR1 is SGHVS and CDR2 is FNYEAQ.

This chain joins TRBV30 and TRBJ2-1, with 11 bases aligning to TRBD2. The germline V gene has CDR1 GTSNPN and CDR2 SVGIG (reference sequence). This CDR3 is built from 16 residues. V lost 2 bases and J lost 4; bases outside the gene matches: 7. CDR3 residues: CAWSLKTSGGYNEQFF. Here the CDR3 DNA reads TGTGCCTGGAGTCTGAAAACTAGCGGGGGTTACAATGAGCAGTTCTTC.